This T cell receptor (beta chain) appears in the sequencing data of a study of Ad26.COV2.S vaccination and SARS-CoV-2 variants. Sequencing used immunoSEQ multiplex PCR; TCRdb keeps in-frame clones, though not all of them. The sample holds approximately 250,000 clones, approximately 90% seen once. The treatment is: around 19 received Ad26.COV2.S at low or high dose, single or two shots; about five received placebo; per-sample allocation not given. Vaccine and placebo recipients were sampled on day 63 after the first injection. The receptor was isolated from a person aged 18-60 years who received the Ad26.COV2.S COVID-19 vaccine or a placebo. The sequences come from peripheral blood, collected in a trial of Ad26.COV2.S vaccine versus placebo.

CDR3 residues: CASSHRDRVARGEKLFF. The CDR3 DNA reads as TGTGCCAGCAGCCACCGGGACAGGGTCGCCAGGGGTGAAAAACTGTTTTTT. The chain recombines TRBV7-9 with TRBJ1-4; 9 bases are shared with TRBD1. This CDR3 contains 17 residues. Germline V lookup: CDR1 SEHNR, CDR2 FQNEAQ (reference sequence). With V trimmed by 5 bases and J by 7 bases, 14 bases remained unmatched.